This TCR beta chain was identified in a study of CD8 T cells in cerebrospinal fluid in Alzheimer's disease (dated by TCRdb to 2020 to 2022). Turning to the overall study: The study assessed CSF T cell clonal expansion with two single-cell approaches: plate-based nested PCR sequencing and droplet-based sequencing. The CSF gene-expression analysis, which included patients with Parkinson's disease, covered a total of approximately 26 samples. The droplet-based CSF comparison of patients and controls included about nine healthy controls (about 11,000 cells) and about nine patients with MCI or Alzheimer's disease (10,391 cells). Whether clonally expanded T cells were present in cerebrospinal fluid from healthy elderly individuals and from patients with neurodegenerative disease was tested. Summary of the overall study and its limitations: The EBV-specific clones were neither the most highly expanded clones nor enriched among patients. In patients with MCI or Alzheimer's disease, the biggest CSF clone accounted for a larger percentage of TCRs than in controls. The overall clonality comparison included only samples with detectable clones (roughly eleven healthy, 5 MCI, 5 AD, 6 PD). The authors warned that finding EBV-specific TCRs in CSF does not prove a causal connection between EBV and Alzheimer's disease. When data were pooled, 4 of 6 Alzheimer's patients but only 1 of 10 healthy subjects had a highly expanded clone, defined as at least 3% of TCRs.

From the cysteine up to the phenylalanine, the CDR3 has a length of 14 residues. No coding sequence is recorded. The germline V gene supplies CDR1 SGHTA and CDR2 FQGTGA. This clonotype registers as large (0.1 to 1%) by frequency; no count is noted. The clone's antigen remains unknown. Receptor amplification or capture employed 10x single-cell sequencing. 10X Genomics single-cell V(D)J and 5' gene-expression libraries were used to profile CSF cells. An Illumina NextSeq550 was used to sequence the CSF single-cell TCR libraries. The authors processed their data as follows. After V(D)J reads were mapped to the vdj-GRCh38 alts ensemble 2.0.0 reference, the Cell Ranger vdj pipeline was used to analyse the reads. Cell barcodes sharing the same set of productive CDR3 nucleotide sequences were defined as clonotypes. To link clonality with transcriptional profiles, clonotype information was added to the Seurat v3.0 gene-expression metadata. Exclusion was applied to CSF cells with more than 1,800 genes, more than 7,500 UMIs or more than 10% mitochondrial reads. CDR3-beta sequences were compared against VDJdb to identify TCRs with known antigen specificity. Network analysis of clone sharing used the R package qgraph and included only TCRs with complete alpha and beta chains. The reads underwent TCRdb reprocessing, giving one record for each CDR3 protein sequence and no DNA. None of the V and J calls come from the authors' own analysis; TCRdb made them. The sample table holds 1,500 to 2,000 distinct CDR3 sequences. 10% of the sample lies in the top ten.

None of the participants had acute infectious disease, and every participant was in good physical condition. For droplet-based sequencing, live CSF cells were sorted using a live/dead marker. CSF was obtained by lumbar puncture, and immune cells were pelleted by centrifugation at 300g. Each CSF sample was checked for red blood cells, and any sample showing blood contamination was excluded. CSF cells were cryopreserved by placing the cells in freezing medium, freezing the cells overnight at -80 degrees C, and then storing the cells in liquid nitrogen. Before analysis, CSF samples had been stored for less than six months.

The sequencing sample was made of cerebrospinal fluid. This sequence originates from a human donor in good health. Here the chain combines TRBV7-3 and TRBJ2-1; TCRdb reports TRBD2, a call that lacks DNA to check it against. The CDR3 protein: CASSQTSGRNEQFF.